This T cell receptor (beta chain) was obtained from a study of Tregs in tolerant kidney transplant recipients. Turning to this clone: Its antigen is unidentified.

Study results and limitations: Expanding Tregs on activated donor B cells appeared to best identify donor-specific TCRbeta clones.

V dropped 5 bases and J dropped 1; count of bases not matched to a gene: 7. The CDR3 totals 15 residues. CDR1 MNHEY and CDR2 SMNVEV come from the germline V gene (reference sequence). The protocol was immunoSEQ multiplex PCR, while the TCRdb copy is restricted to in-frame clones and leaves out a portion. The data hold over 70,000 clones, with around nine tenths observed a single time. Recipients received nonmyeloablative bone marrow transplants from related graft donors, with transient mixed chimerism. Thawed PBMCs were FACS-sorted into unstimulated CD4+CD25+CD127- regulatory T cells, CD4+CD25- non-regulatory cells, CD4 and CD8 cells.

The chain uses TRBV27 and TRBJ2-7; 8 bases map to TRBD1. Sample: CD4+ T cells from blood (PBMCs), taken 24 months after the transplant. The clonotype was recovered from a human patient who received a combined kidney and bone marrow transplant. The graft donor may have given rise to some T cells. The DNA for the CDR3 is TGTGCCAGCAGTCATCGGACAGGGTTTTCCTACGAGCAGTACTTC. Translating gives CASSHRTGFSYEQYF.